The 27 T cell receptor beta chains given below trace back to one sample, sequenced in a study of T cell changes during pregnancy in multiple sclerosis. Clones were read by immunoSEQ multiplex PCR, and TCRdb kept only the in-frame ones, dropping some. Of more than 35,000 clones detected, 91% appear once; the ten largest clones hold over 0.4%. This sample comprised CD4+ T cells from peripheral blood mononuclear cells, obtained in the third trimester of pregnancy. All receptors derive from a female donor in good health, enrolled as a control in a pregnancy study.

CDR3 coding DNA: TGTGCCAGCAGCCAAATGGGACAGGGCGAGGAAGCTTTCTTT. Protein sequence: CASSQMGQGEEAFF. The chain uses TRBV5-5 and TRBJ1-1, with 9 bases matching TRBD1. V shed 4 bases and J 8 bases; nucleotides not matched to a gene: 9. This CDR3 contains 14 residues. Germline V gives CDR1 SGHKS, CDR2 YYEKEE (reference sequence).

This rearrangement joins TRBV5-6 to TRBJ1-4; D ambiguous. Germline CDR1 SGHDT, CDR2 YYEEEE. The CDR3 has 14 residues. Trimming removed 2 bases at V and 5 bases at J, with 10 bases between. The CDR3 reads CASSLGRPNEKLFF. DNA for the CDR3: TGTGCCAGCAGCTTAGGCAGGCCGAATGAAAAACTGTTTTTT.

The V and J genes are TRBV5-4 and TRBJ2-7; 11 bases match TRBD2. With V trimmed by 0 bases and J by 3 bases, 5 bases remained unmatched. Per the germline V gene, CDR1 is SGHNT and CDR2 is YYREEE (reference sequence). This CDR3 has 16 residues. CDR3 nucleotides: TGTGCCAGCAGCTTGGGACTAGCGGGAAACGGCTACGAGCAGTACTTC. It codes for CASSLGLAGNGYEQYF.

The chain uses TRBV18 and TRBJ1-2; 10 bases align to TRBD1. Germline CDR1 is KGHSH and CDR2 is LQKENI. J was trimmed by 8 bases and V by 2 bases; bases with no gene match: 5. This CDR3 comprises 14 residues. In nucleotides, the CDR3 is TGTGCCAGCTCACCAGTGGGACAGGGGACGGGCTACACCTTC. Translating it yields CASSPVGQGTGYTF.

The chain is built from TRBV5-8 and TRBJ2-1; 8 positions agree with TRBD2. The CDR3 length is 16 residues. Germline-derived CDR1 and CDR2 are SGHTS and YDEGEE. V was clipped by 6 bases and J by 0 bases; unmatched bases: 8. CDR3 residues: CASIHSGKSSYNEQFF. CDR3 coding DNA: TGTGCCAGCATCCATAGCGGGAAGAGCTCCTACAATGAGCAGTTCTTC. The full variable domain, its missing parts supplied by reference TRBV5-8 and TRBJ2-1, is EAGVTQSPTHLIKTRGQQATLRCSPISGHTSVYWYQQALGLGLQFLLWYDEGEERNRGNFPPRFSGRQFPNYSSELNVNALELEDSALYLCASIHSGKSSYNEQFFGPGTRLTVL.

The gene calls are TRBV7-2 and TRBJ2-4, with 10 nucleotides matching TRBD2. The CDR3 is 14 residues long. V dropped 5 bases and J dropped 5; count of bases not matched to a gene: 3. Germline CDR1 is SGHTA and CDR2 is FQGNSA. The CDR3 region has the DNA TGTGCCAGCAGCCCAGGACTAGCGGAAAACATTCAGTACTTC. Translation: CASSPGLAENIQYF.

The chain uses TRBV6-1 and TRBJ2-3; TRBD1 matches at 7 bases. Looked up from germline, CDR1 is MNHNS and CDR2 is SASEGT. This CDR3 region has 13 residues. Trimming at V came to 4 bases and at J to 6 bases, leaving 4 bases not matched to a gene. The CDR3 DNA follows: TGTGCCAGCAGTGCAGACAGGGTTGATACGCAGTATTTT. Translating gives CASSADRVDTQYF.

The rearrangement links TRBV9 to TRBJ2-3; the match to TRBD2 covers 14 bases. The CDR3 is made up of 19 amino acids. V was pared by 1 base and J by 2 bases, with 9 bases of the junction left unmatched. The germline CDR1 and CDR2 sequences are SGDLS and YYNGEE. The CDR3 DNA follows: TGTGCCAGCAGCGTATCCGTACCGGGACTAGCGGGGGTCACAGATACGCAGTATTTT. This codes for CASSVSVPGLAGVTDTQYF.

The CDR3 coding sequence is TGTGCCTGGAGCCAACAGGGGCCGATCACAGATACGCAGTATTTT. It codes for CAWSQQGPITDTQYF. The V call is TRBV30, the J call TRBJ2-3; TRBD1 agrees at 7 bases. V shed 3 bases, J shed 2 bases, and the junction held 8 bases outside the gene matches. CDR1 is GTSNPN and CDR2 is SVGIG in the germline V gene (reference sequence). This CDR3 comprises 15 residues. The complete variable domain, with remaining parts taken from reference TRBV30 and TRBJ2-3, reads SQTIHQWPATLVQPVGSPLSLECTVEGTSNPNLYWYRQAAGRGLQLLFYSVGIGQISSEVPQNLSASRPQDRQFILSSKKLLLSDSGFYLCAWSQQGPITDTQYFGPGTRLTVL.

In DNA, the CDR3 is TGTGCCAGCAGCTCCCTAGATTTAGGGCGGGGGGGCTTTGAGCAGTTCTTC. Amino acids: CASSSLDLGRGGFEQFF. This chain connects TRBV7-8 to TRBJ2-1, with TRBD2 matching over 9 bases. V gave up 4 bases and J gave up 9 bases; unmatched junction bases: 16. Germline V lookup: CDR1 SGHVS, CDR2 FQNEAQ. CDR3 size: 17 residues.

The genes are TRBV5-5 and TRBJ1-3; D gene ambiguous. The ends were cut back, 3 bases at V and 0 bases at J, with 10 bases in the middle. The CDR3 is 15 amino acids. Germline CDR1 SGHKS, CDR2 YYEKEE (reference sequence). This CDR3 reads CASSSLANSGNTIYF. CDR3 bases: TGTGCCAGCAGCTCGCTGGCAAACTCTGGAAACACCATATATTTT.

This chain uses TRBV6-5 with TRBJ2-1, with 8 bases fitting TRBD2. The trim removed 8 bases at V and 0 bases at J, leaving 3 bases unmatched. Germline assignment: CDR1 MNHEY and CDR2 SVGAGI. The CDR3 contains 14 residues. For the CDR3, the DNA is TGTGCCAGCCGGGGGGGTCTCTCCTACAATGAGCAGTTCTTC. Its translation is CASRGGLSYNEQFF.

V and J are TRBV4-2 and TRBJ2-4; tentative D call: TRBD1 (6 bases). CDR1 is LGHNA, CDR2 YNFKEQ, per germline. Trimming took 4 bases from V and 6 from J, leaving 10 bases between them. The CDR3 consists of 13 residues. DNA for the CDR3: TGTGCCAGCAGCCTTAAGACAGGAAACATTCAGTACTTC. Translation gives CASSLKTGNIQYF.

V is TRBV5-1 and J is TRBJ2-7; 8 bases match TRBD2. The J segment lost 0 bases and the V segment lost 4 bases, leaving 6 bases of the junction unmatched. The CDR3 sequence is 15 residues long. Germline CDR1 SGHRS, CDR2 YFSETQ. Here the CDR3 DNA reads TGCGCCAGCAGCCCACTAGCGGTTCTCTCCTACGAGCAGTACTTC. Its protein is CASSPLAVLSYEQYF.

This sequence joins TRBV18 and TRBJ2-1; 13 bases line up with TRBD2. The CDR3 length is 15 residues. With V trimmed by 6 bases and J by 5 bases, 4 bases remained unmatched. Germline CDR1 reads KGHSH; CDR2 reads LQKENI. The CDR3 DNA follows: TGTGCCAGCTCGGGGGGACTAGCGGGAAACAATGAGCAGTTCTTC. Amino acid sequence: CASSGGLAGNNEQFF.

This rearrangement joins TRBV28 to TRBJ2-5, with D possibly TRBD2 on 7 matching bases. CDR3 size: 14 residues. With 11 bases removed from V and 4 bases from J, the gap between germline ends came to 20 bases. Germline values: CDR1 MDHEN, CDR2 SYDVKM. This CDR3 reads CASQFAGAGETQYF. CDR3 nucleotide sequence: TGTGCCTCCCAGTTTGCGGGGGCGGGAGAGACCCAGTACTTC.

The chain links TRBV27 to TRBJ2-1; D is possibly TRBD2 (6 bases). The germline V gene encodes CDR1 MNHEY and CDR2 SMNVEV (reference sequence). The CDR3 consists of 16 residues. V lost 5 bases and J lost 0, with 14 bases in between. This CDR3 is CASSIRDWSSYNEQFF. The CDR3 nucleotides read TGTGCCAGCAGTATCCGGGACTGGAGCTCCTACAATGAGCAGTTCTTC.

This clone was seen a single time. V usage is TRBV18 and J usage is TRBJ2-3; 7 nucleotides match TRBD2. The trim removed 2 bases at V and 5 bases at J, leaving 7 bases unmatched. This CDR3 has 15 amino acids. From germline, CDR1 is KGHSH and CDR2 LQKENI. The chain's CDR3 is CASSPTLGGGDTQYF. The CDR3 DNA is TGTGCCAGCTCACCAACGCTGGGGGGGGGAGATACGCAGTATTTT.

Written as DNA, the CDR3 is TGTGCCTGGAGTGTACGACTAGCGGGGGCTCAAGGCGCAGATACGCAGTATTTT. It translates to CAWSVRLAGAQGADTQYF. The chain couples TRBV30 to TRBJ2-3; 12 bases match TRBD2. Germline values: CDR1 GTSNPN, CDR2 SVGIG (reference sequence). Trimming removed 0 bases from V and 4 bases from J; junction bases left unmatched: 11. The CDR3 is 18 residues long. Full variable domain (remainder filled in from reference TRBV30 and TRBJ2-3): SQTIHQWPATLVQPVGSPLSLECTVEGTSNPNLYWYRQAAGRGLQLLFYSVGIGQISSEVPQNLSASRPQDRQFILSSKKLLLSDSGFYLCAWSVRLAGAQGADTQYFGPGTRLTVL.

The rearrangement joins TRBV7-2 to TRBJ2-5; D not certain. The CDR3 is made up of 14 amino acids. Germline values: CDR1 SGHTA, CDR2 FQGNSA. The ends were cut back, 1 base at V and 5 bases at J, with 11 bases in the middle. Here the CDR3 DNA reads TGTGCCAGCAGCTTAGTTCCGGTCGTGGAGACCCAGTACTTC. The encoded protein is CASSLVPVVETQYF.

The chain employs TRBV5-4 and TRBJ2-7; D is uncertain. Trimming pared 7 bases from V and 3 bases from J, leaving 20 bases between. The CDR3 covers 15 residues. Germline assignment: CDR1 SGHNT and CDR2 YYREEE (reference sequence). In DNA, the CDR3 is TGTGCCAGCCCTCTAGGTGAGAAAAGAGACTACGAGCAGTACTTC. It is translated as CASPLGEKRDYEQYF.

V and J are TRBV10-3 and TRBJ2-7, with 10 bases fitting TRBD1. CDR3 length: 14 residues. Trimming took 5 bases from V and 4 from J; bases not matched to a gene: 5. Per the germline V gene, CDR1 is ENHRY and CDR2 is SYGVKD. The CDR3 reads CAISPRDRGYEQYF. CDR3 bases: TGTGCCATCAGTCCCCGGGACAGGGGATACGAGCAGTACTTC.

The chain carries TRBV5-1 and TRBJ2-7, with D tentatively TRBD2 (6 bases). Germline lookup yields CDR1 SGHRS and CDR2 YFSETQ. This CDR3 is built from 16 residues. V dropped 0 bases and J dropped 3 bases, with 16 bases sitting between them. The CDR3 loop reads CASSLEGQGGYYEQYF. DNA of the CDR3: TGCGCCAGCAGCTTGGAAGGGCAGGGAGGTTACTACGAGCAGTACTTC. The full variable domain, completed using reference TRBV5-1 and TRBJ2-7, is KAGVTQTPRYLIKTRGQQVTLSCSPISGHRSVSWYQQTPGQGLQFLFEYFSETQRNKGNFPGRFSGRQFSNSRSEMNVSTLELGDSALYLCASSLEGQGGYYEQYFGPGTRLTVT.

This clone has a single count. The chain is built from TRBV1 and TRBJ2-1; the DNA was not used to check the table's D call, TRBD2. TRBV1 is a known pseudogene. This CDR3 contains 17 residues. This CDR3 reads CTSSQDRQRSSYNEQFF. The CDR3 coding sequence is TGCACCAGCAGCCAAGACAGGCAGCGGAGCTCCTACAATGAGCAGTTCTTC.

CDR3 loop: CASSPGTGPMNQPQHF. The CDR3 nucleotides are TGTGCCAGCAGCCCAGGGACAGGACCTATGAATCAGCCCCAGCATTTT. V and J are TRBV7-2 and TRBJ1-5, with 8 nucleotides matching TRBD1. V shed 5 bases, J shed 4 bases, and the junction held 10 bases outside the gene matches. Germline CDR1 and CDR2: SGHTA and FQGNSA. There are 16 residues in the CDR3.

The gene calls are TRBV11-2 and TRBJ2-5, with 7 nucleotides matching TRBD1. CDR1 SGHAT and CDR2 FQNNGV come from the germline V gene. The CDR3 runs to 12 residues. V was clipped by 3 bases and J by 5 bases; unmatched bases: 0. This CDR3 reads CASSLTGETQYF. The CDR3 nucleotides are TGTGCCAGCAGCTTGACAGGGGAGACCCAGTACTTC.

Written as DNA, the CDR3 is TGCGCCAGCAGTGAGTCGAGTGTGACAGGCTACACCTTC. It translates to CASSESSVTGYTF. V and J are TRBV10-2 and TRBJ1-2; no firm D call. Germline CDR1 reads WSHSY; CDR2 reads SAAADI. V was trimmed by 0 bases and J by 8 bases, leaving 10 bases between them. The CDR3 runs to 13 residues.